The entry below gives a single TCR beta chain sequence along with its context. What it recognizes is unknown. There are 13 residues in the CDR3. Looked up from germline, CDR1 is SGHAT and CDR2 is FQDESV (reference sequence). V lost 5 bases and J lost 5, with 10 bases in between. This specimen belongs to a study of shared clonotypes between healthy human individuals. The run depth of the assay was deep. Each PCR replicate from the sorted subsets contained 200 to 250 ng DNA, which is 25,000 to 30,000 T cell genomes. Here immunoSEQ multiplex PCR was the method, and the copy in TCRdb shows in-frame clones only, minus some. Of some 980,000 clones listed, about 80% are singletons. Study observations and caveats: Estimated clonotype richness was generally higher in naive than memory subsets. With several donors compared, 4% to 5.5% of naive CD4 clonotypes were shared.

The sample consisted of memory CD4+ T cells sorted from blood. Subset: CD45RA-negative fraction. The genes are TRBV11-1 and TRBJ2-1; possibly TRBD1 for D (5 bases). This clonotype was obtained from a man aged 18-30 years in good health. CDR3 amino acids: CASSQDRDNEQFF. The CDR3, as DNA: TGTGCCAGCAGCCAAGACAGAGACAATGAGCAGTTCTTC.